The 5 T cell receptor beta chains given below trace back to one sample, sequenced in a study of blood T cell repertoires in COVID-19. TCRdb's copy holds only in-frame clones and misses some; the assay was immunoSEQ multiplex PCR. The top ten clones hold 10% to 15% of a sample with just under 100,000 clones, 85% to 90% of them seen once. The sequencing input was peripheral blood. The receptors were sampled from a woman in her sixties in a cohort sampled during active or convalescent COVID-19.

Concerning this clone: The germline gene is not matched at one end of the junction; a read error may be the cause. The chain recombines TRBV7-2 with TRBJ2-7; 8 bases fit TRBD2. The CDR3 sequence is 16 residues long. The germline V gene has CDR1 SGHTA and CDR2 FQGNSA. The CDR3: CASSLRSGRVSDEQYF. CDR3 DNA sequence: TGTGCCAGCAGCTTACGGAGCGGGAGAGTCTCCGACGAGCAGTACTTC.

The chain combines TRBV7-3 with TRBJ2-2, with D possibly TRBD1 on 6 matching bases. The CDR3 sequence is 13 residues long. Looked up from germline, CDR1 is SGHTA and CDR2 is FQGTGA. The V and J ends lost 5 bases and 6 bases respectively, with 10 bases between them. The CDR3 sequence is CASSPRQAGELFF. The CDR3 DNA reads as TGTGCCAGCAGCCCGAGACAGGCCGGGGAGCTGTTTTTT.

The V call is TRBV6-5, the J call TRBJ2-2, with 7 bases lining up with TRBD1. The V segment lost 6 bases and the J segment 4 bases; nucleotides outside the gene matches: 5. From germline, CDR1 is MNHEY and CDR2 SVGAGI. CDR3 length: 14 residues. The CDR3 DNA reads TGTGCCAGCAGGGAGACAGGGACCACCGGGGAGCTGTTTTTT. It yields the protein CASRETGTTGELFF.

This chain joins TRBV2 and TRBJ2-3; 14 bases are a match to TRBD2. Losses at the gene ends were 7 bases for V and 5 bases for J; bases not matched to a gene: 5. The germline gives CDR1 SNHLY, CDR2 FYNNEI. The CDR3 spans 15 residues. DNA of the CDR3: TGTGCCAGCAAAGGACTAGCGGGAGGAGGAGATACGCAGTATTTT. Its protein is CASKGLAGGGDTQYF.

This clone has a single count. The chain links TRBV28 to TRBJ1-2; maybe TRBD1 (6 bases). V shed 10 bases and J shed 2 bases, with 14 bases lying between them. The CDR3 runs 13 residues. From germline, CDR1 is MDHEN and CDR2 SYDVKM. CDR3 bases: TGTGCCATAGAGGGACACAAAAACTATGGCTACACCTTC. As protein: CAIEGHKNYGYTF.